This T cell receptor (beta chain) is drawn from a study of blood T cell repertoires in COVID-19. At the level of the study: Acute and convalescent COVID-19 specimens originated in the United States, Italy and Spain. Sample material is recorded as cDNA or gDNA derived from T cells, B-cell-depleted T cells, or PBMCs.

The germline CDR1 and CDR2 sequences are LNHNV and YYDKDF (reference sequence). The CDR3 consists of 16 residues. V was trimmed by 3 bases and J by 8 bases, leaving 19 bases between them. Per the authors' pipeline: Cell counts per sample came from amplifying reference gene primers. Repertoires were generated with immunoSEQ multiplex PCR, while TCRdb's copy carries only in-frame clones and drops some. D and trimming were read from the DNA, whereas the V and J calls and clone size are those reported in that table. The sample records about 110,000 clones, just over 85% being singletons. The clonotype originates from a human donor in a cohort sampled during active COVID-19. Sequenced: peripheral blood. This chain uses TRBV15 with TRBJ1-4; D is perhaps TRBD1 (6 bases). CDR3 in amino acids: CATSRGPGGGREKLFF. CDR3 nucleotide sequence: TGTGCCACCAGCAGGGGCCCTGGGGGGGGCAGAGAAAAACTGTTTTTT. The full variable domain, completed using reference TRBV15 and TRBJ1-4, is DAMVIQNPRYQVTQFGKPVTLSCSQTLNHNVMYWYQQKSSQAPKLLFHYYDKDFNNEADTPDNFQSRRPNTSFCFLDIRSPGLGDTAMYLCATSRGPGGGREKLFFGSGTQLSVL.